This entry concerns a single TCR beta chain. The target antigen is unknown. The data were obtained in a study of T cell repertoires in cytomegalovirus infection. Study-wide background: CMV infection together with matching HLA type was indicated by public TCR beta signatures. Whole-study findings and limits: The cumulative frequency of public TCR beta families distinguished individuals who carried CMV together with the relevant HLA. Dominant in the ex vivo response were TCR beta clonotypes restricted by HLA-C and specific for CMV.

MiXCR, run by TCRdb on the reads, gives a single entry per CDR3 protein. Of hundreds of thousands of distinct CDR3 sequences listed, about 29% are singletons. The CDR3 runs 14 residues. Germline-derived CDR1 and CDR2 are LNHDA and SQIVND (reference sequence). The junction had 4 bases not matched to a gene; V was cut back by 5 bases and J by 3 bases. The origin of this receptor is a human donor in good health (CMV status not recorded). Some clones in this sample may be carry-over from other donors' samples. The chain is built from TRBV19 and TRBJ2-7, with 10 nucleotides matching TRBD1. Sequenced material: cultured PBMCs, taken from culture after CMV antigen stimulation. As DNA, the CDR3 is TGTGCCAGTAGTGCCGGGACAGGGGTCTACGAGCAGTACTTC. Translation: CASSAGTGVYEQYF.